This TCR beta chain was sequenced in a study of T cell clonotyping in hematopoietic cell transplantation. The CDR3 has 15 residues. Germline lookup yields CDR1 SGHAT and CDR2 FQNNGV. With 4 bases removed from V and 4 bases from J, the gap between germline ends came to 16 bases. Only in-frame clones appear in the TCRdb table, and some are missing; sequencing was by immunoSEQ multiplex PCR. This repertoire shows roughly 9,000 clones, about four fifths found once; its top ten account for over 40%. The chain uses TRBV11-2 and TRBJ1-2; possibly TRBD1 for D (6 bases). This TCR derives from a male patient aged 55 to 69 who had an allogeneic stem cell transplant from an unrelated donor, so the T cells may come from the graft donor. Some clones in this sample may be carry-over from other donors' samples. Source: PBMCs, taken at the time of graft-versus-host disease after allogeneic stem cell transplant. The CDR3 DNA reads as TGTGCCAGCAGCTCCCTTCTAGGGGGTCTCTATGGCTACACCTTC. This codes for CASSSLLGGLYGYTF.